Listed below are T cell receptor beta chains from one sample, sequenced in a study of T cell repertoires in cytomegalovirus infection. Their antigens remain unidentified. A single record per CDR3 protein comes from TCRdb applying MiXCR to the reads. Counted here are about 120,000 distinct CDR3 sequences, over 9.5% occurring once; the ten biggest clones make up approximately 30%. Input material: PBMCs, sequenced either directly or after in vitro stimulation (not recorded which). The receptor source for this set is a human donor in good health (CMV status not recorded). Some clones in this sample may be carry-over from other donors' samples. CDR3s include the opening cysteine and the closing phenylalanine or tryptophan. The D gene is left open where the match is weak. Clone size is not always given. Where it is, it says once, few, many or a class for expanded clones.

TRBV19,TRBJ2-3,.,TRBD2,CASTPGTSDTQYF,TGTGCCAGTACGCCCGGGACTAGTGATACGCAGTATTTT
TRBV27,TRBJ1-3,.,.,CASSLYGSGSGNTIYF,TGTGCCAGCAGTTTATATGGGAGCGGCTCTGGAAACACCATATATTTT
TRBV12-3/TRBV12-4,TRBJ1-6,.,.,CASRRMNSPLHF,TGTGCCAGCAGACGAATGAATTCACCCCTCCACTTT
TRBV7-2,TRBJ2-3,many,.,CASSQWWPGAGDTQYF,TGTGCCAGCAGCCAATGGTGGCCGGGAGCGGGAGATACGCAGTATTTT
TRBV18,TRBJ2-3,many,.,CASSPRTGETTDTQYF,TGTGCCAGCTCACCACGGACCGGGGAAACCACAGATACGCAGTATTTT
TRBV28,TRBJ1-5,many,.,CASSFIGSTQHF,TGTGCCAGCAGTTTCATCGGGTCGACCCAGCATTTT
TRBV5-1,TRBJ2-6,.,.,CASSLDLSLGRGANVLTF,TGCGCCAGCAGCTTAGACCTATCTCTGGGTCGAGGGGCCAACGTCCTGACTTTC
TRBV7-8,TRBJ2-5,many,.,CASSDPGLGKETQYF,TGTGCCAGCAGCGACCCAGGGTTGGGGAAGGAGACCCAGTACTTC
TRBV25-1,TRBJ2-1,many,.,CASSENLLQGANEQFF,TGTGCCAGCAGTGAAAATCTTCTACAGGGAGCAAATGAGCAGTTCTTC
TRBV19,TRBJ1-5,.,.,CATQVANQPQHF,TGTGCCACCCAGGTGGCTAATCAGCCCCAGCATTTT
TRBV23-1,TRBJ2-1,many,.,CASSQNEQFF,TGCGCCAGCAGTCAAAATGAGCAGTTCTTC
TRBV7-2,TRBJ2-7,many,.,CASTLTRDPWGEQYF,TGTGCCAGCACCCTAACCCGGGACCCTTGGGGGGAGCAGTACTTC
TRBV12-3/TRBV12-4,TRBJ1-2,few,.,CASSVGGGSNYGYTF,TGTGCCAGCAGTGTGGGTGGCGGATCAAACTATGGCTACACCTTC
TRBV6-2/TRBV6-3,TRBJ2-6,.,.,CASSYRPLLSGANVLTF,TGTGCCAGCAGCTACCGCCCTCTACTCTCTGGGGCCAACGTCCTGACTTTC
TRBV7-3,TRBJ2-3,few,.,CASSFRGADTQYF,TGTGCCAGCAGCTTCAGGGGGGCGGATACGCAGTATTTT
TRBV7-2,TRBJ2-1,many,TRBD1,CASSPTRTGGNEQFF,TGTGCCAGCAGCCCAACCCGGACAGGGGGCAATGAGCAGTTCTTC
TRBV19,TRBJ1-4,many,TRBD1,CASQTGVGNEKLFF,TGTGCCAGCCAGACAGGGGTCGGGAATGAAAAACTGTTTTTT
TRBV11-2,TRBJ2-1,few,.,CASSPWEWGSSYNEQFF,TGTGCCAGCAGCCCCTGGGAGTGGGGAAGCTCCTACAATGAGCAGTTCTTC
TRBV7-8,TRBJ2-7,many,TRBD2,CASSFRYRGQMAGGPTPAYEQYF,TGTGCCAGCAGCTTTAGGTACCGCGGGCAGATGGCGGGAGGGCCCACGCCCGCCTACGAGCAGTACTTC
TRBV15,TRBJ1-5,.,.,CATSSPRSEQPQHF,TGTGCCACCAGCAGTCCTCGGTCTGAGCAGCCCCAGCATTTT
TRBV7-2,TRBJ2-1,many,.,CASSLVQLHEQFF,TGTGCCAGCAGCTTAGTACAGTTGCATGAGCAGTTCTTC
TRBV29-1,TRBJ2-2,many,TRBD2,CSVEITGGPSGELFF,TGCAGCGTTGAAATCACGGGAGGGCCATCCGGGGAGCTGTTTTTT
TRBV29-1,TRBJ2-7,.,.,CSVFHEQYF,TGCAGCGTTTTCCACGAGCAGTACTTC
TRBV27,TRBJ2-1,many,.,CASSLFGNEQFF,TGTGCCAGCAGTTTATTCGGAAATGAGCAGTTCTTC
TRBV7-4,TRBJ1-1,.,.,CASSGSGGTEAFF,TGTGCCAGCAGCGGATCCGGGGGCACTGAAGCTTTCTTT
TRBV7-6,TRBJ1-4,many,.,CASSSGQKELFF,TGTGCCAGCAGCTCTGGACAGAAAGAACTGTTTTTT
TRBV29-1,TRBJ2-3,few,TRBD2,CSAGGVQGDTQYF,TGCAGCGCGGGGGGGGTCCAGGGAGATACGCAGTATTTT
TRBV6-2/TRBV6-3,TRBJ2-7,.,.,CASSYYGEDEQYF,TGTGCCAGCAGTTATTACGGGGAAGACGAGCAGTACTTC
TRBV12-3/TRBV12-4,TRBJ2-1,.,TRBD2,CASSLRASGRGEQFF,TGTGCCAGCAGTTTAAGGGCTAGCGGGAGAGGTGAGCAGTTCTTC
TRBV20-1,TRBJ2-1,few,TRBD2,CSAKRPGTSGDNEQFF,TGCAGTGCTAAGCGCCCCGGGACTAGCGGGGACAATGAGCAGTTCTTC
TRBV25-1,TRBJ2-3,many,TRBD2,CASSGWTSGRDTDTQYF,TGTGCCAGCAGTGGATGGACTAGCGGAAGAGATACAGATACGCAGTATTTT
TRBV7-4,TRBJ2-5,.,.,CASSRRQTQETQYF,TGTGCCAGCAGCCGACGACAGACCCAAGAGACCCAGTACTTC
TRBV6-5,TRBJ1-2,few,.,CASSYDGRFGYGYTF,TGTGCCAGCAGTTACGACGGGAGATTTGGCTATGGCTACACCTTC
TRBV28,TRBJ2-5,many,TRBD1,CASSLNRGGVETQYF,TGTGCCAGCAGTTTAAACAGGGGTGGGGTAGAGACCCAGTACTTC
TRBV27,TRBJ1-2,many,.,CASSFGVGDARFNYGYTF,TGTGCCAGCAGTTTTGGAGTTGGGGACGCCAGATTTAACTATGGCTACACCTTC
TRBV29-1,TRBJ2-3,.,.,CSVPQGTQYF,TGCAGCGTGCCTCAAGGTACGCAGTATTTT
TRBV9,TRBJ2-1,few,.,CASSVVGLDNEQFF,TGTGCCAGCAGCGTAGTGGGACTCGACAATGAGCAGTTCTTC
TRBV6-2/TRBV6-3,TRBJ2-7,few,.,CASSYSYGLQYF,TGTGCCAGCAGTTACTCTTACGGACTGCAGTACTTC
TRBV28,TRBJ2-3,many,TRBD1,CASSPTGQGSGTDTQYF,TGTGCCAGCAGTCCAACAGGACAGGGGTCGGGCACAGATACGCAGTATTTT
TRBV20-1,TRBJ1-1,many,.,CSALTDNMNTEAFF,TGCAGTGCCTTAACGGACAACATGAACACTGAAGCTTTCTTT
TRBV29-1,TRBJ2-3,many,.,CSVAVTGDWDTQYF,TGCAGCGTTGCTGTGACGGGAGATTGGGATACGCAGTATTTT
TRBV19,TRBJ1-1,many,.,CASRMVGDPKAFF,TGTGCCAGCCGCATGGTAGGAGATCCGAAAGCTTTCTTT
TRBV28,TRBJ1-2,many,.,CASSSLQGRGYTF,TGTGCCAGCAGTTCACTCCAGGGAAGAGGCTACACCTTC
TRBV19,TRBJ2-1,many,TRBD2,CASSILSGSFRVAGGPTYNEQFF,TGTGCCAGTAGTATCCTTTCGGGGTCTTTCCGGGTAGCGGGAGGCCCTACTTACAATGAGCAGTTCTTC
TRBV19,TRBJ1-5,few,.,CASKGGGGNQPQHF,TGTGCCAGTAAGGGGGGGGGCGGCAATCAGCCCCAGCATTTT
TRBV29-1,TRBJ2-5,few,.,CSALDNQETQYF,TGCAGCGCCCTCGACAACCAAGAGACCCAGTACTTC
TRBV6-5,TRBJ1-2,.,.,CASSSPGEGGGYTF,TGTGCCAGCAGTTCGCCAGGAGAGGGAGGGGGCTACACCTTC
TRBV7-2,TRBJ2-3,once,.,CASSTRPDRRGDTQYF,TGTGCCAGCAGCACGCGCCCGGACAGACGAGGGGATACGCAGTATTTT
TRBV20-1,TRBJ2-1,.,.,CSARDFRAAYNEQFF,TGCAGTGCTAGAGATTTCAGGGCTGCCTACAATGAGCAGTTCTTC
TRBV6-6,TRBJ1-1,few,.,CASSSETNTEAFF,TGTGCCAGCAGTTCGGAAACGAACACTGAAGCTTTCTTT
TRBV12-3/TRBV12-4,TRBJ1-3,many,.,CASSFGTEGGNTIYF,TGTGCCAGCAGTTTTGGGACGGAGGGTGGAAACACCATATATTTT
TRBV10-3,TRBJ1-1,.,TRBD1,CAISGDRGKAFF,TGTGCCATCAGTGGGGACAGGGGGAAAGCTTTCTTT
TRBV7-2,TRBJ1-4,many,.,CASSPRSGDEKLFF,TGTGCCAGCAGCCCTAGATCAGGGGATGAAAAACTGTTTTTT
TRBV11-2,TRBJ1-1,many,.,CASSSNTGRATEAFF,TGTGCCAGCAGCTCGAACACAGGGAGGGCCACTGAAGCTTTCTTT
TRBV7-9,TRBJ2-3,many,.,CASSLGIPRAESTDTQYF,TGTGCCAGCAGCTTAGGGATTCCTAGGGCGGAGAGCACAGATACGCAGTATTTT
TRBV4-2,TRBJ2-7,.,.,CASSQDQGVVYEQYF,TGTGCCAGCAGCCAAGATCAGGGAGTAGTGTACGAGCAGTACTTC
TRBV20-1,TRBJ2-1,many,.,CSAPSLLGYNEQFF,TGCAGTGCACCTAGTCTCCTAGGATACAATGAGCAGTTCTTC
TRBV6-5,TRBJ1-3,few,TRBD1,CASRMTGSGNTIYF,TGTGCCAGCCGCATGACAGGGTCTGGAAACACCATATATTTT